Here is one TCR beta chain with its context. Its antigen is still unknown. The data derive from a study of prognosis after radiotherapy for stage I lung cancer. Whole-study results and caveats: For the expanded TCR clones, whether they were tumor-specific was not determined. Patients developing distant metastases showed lower Shannon entropy after stereotactic body radiation therapy.

From genomic DNA, TCR beta CDR3 was amplified by two-round multiplex PCR. Primers specific to each TRBV and TRBJ gene drove first-round PCR. During the second PCR round, universal primers were used. MiXCR, run by TCRdb on the multiplex PCR reads, gives a single entry per CDR3 protein. Here the sample spans approximately 23,000 distinct CDR3 sequences, roughly 40% being singletons. Every patient was node-negative on CT and PET/CT and lacked prior chemotherapy, radiotherapy or other malignancies. The origin of this receptor is a donor aged 50 or older with non-small cell lung cancer. The sample here was PBMCs, taken before or after stereotactic body radiation therapy (not recorded which).

Written as DNA, the CDR3 is TGTGCCACCAGTGGTGCCACCGGGGAGCTGTTTTTT. This codes for CATSGATGELFF. The chain employs TRBV24-1 and TRBJ2-2; no firm D call. V was shortened by 5 bases and J by 4 bases, with 4 bases between the two germline ends. Germline CDR1 KGHDR, CDR2 SFDVKD. The CDR3 runs 12 residues.